This T cell receptor beta chain was recovered during a study of T cell responses to AZD1222 COVID-19 vaccine. Study-level findings and limits: Vaccine-associated CD4 TCRs ranged over spike, dominating at 160-218 and 743-854.

Clones were read by immunoSEQ multiplex PCR, and TCRdb kept only the in-frame ones, dropping some. The sample holds 100,000 to 150,000 clones; 75% to 90% are singletons and the top ten take 1.3% to 1.5%. V was cut by 0 bases and J by 4 bases, with 21 bases left in between. Germline V gives CDR1 MGHDK, CDR2 SYGVNS. This CDR3 region has 18 residues. Points on this clone: Its antigen is not identified.

This receptor was taken from an adult in good health. Material: peripheral blood, obtained on day 0 of AZD1222 vaccination. The chain combines TRBV25-1 with TRBJ1-2, with no clear D. CDR3 loop: CASSEYLPGRAFSYGYTF. The CDR3 DNA follows: TGTGCCAGCAGTGAATATTTACCCGGACGGGCCTTTAGCTATGGCTACACCTTC.